What follows are 15 T cell receptor beta chains derived from one specimen sequenced in a study of regulatory T cells in long-lasting Graves disease. Relying on iRepertoire HTBI primers and Arm-PCR of CDR3 regions, the team built TCR beta libraries. TCRdb passed the multiplex PCR reads through MiXCR, listing each CDR3 protein once. The table records around 470,000 distinct CDR3 sequences, 12% to 15% of them present only once. Time point of the sample: newly diagnosed GD, antithyroid drugs for less than 3 months. From PBMCs, RNA was extracted and then used to make the TCR library. The data also belong to a second study, concerning T cells in Graves' hyperthyroidism and ophthalmopathy.

The sample consisted of peripheral blood mononuclear cells (PBMCs), taken at new diagnosis, from a patient treated with antithyroid drugs. The receptor set was obtained from a woman aged 45-60 years with Graves disease.

The gene calls are TRBV29-1 and TRBJ2-3, with 9 bases identical to TRBD2. In germline, CDR1 is SQVTM, CDR2 ANQGSEA. The CDR3 extends over 15 amino acids. V trimming: 4 bases; J trimming: 3 bases; junction bases outside the gene matches: 8. The CDR3 nucleotides are TGCAGCGTTGGGACGCTAGCGGGACCGACAGATACGCAGTATTTT. This sequence encodes CSVGTLAGPTDTQYF.

Note on this clonotype: Since a much larger clone is just one base distant, this may be a read error. The chain links TRBV7-3 to TRBJ1-2; D gene ambiguous. Germline V CDR1 and CDR2: SGHTA, FQGTGA. The CDR3 loop spans 14 amino acids. This CDR3 is CSSSPNVVEAGYTF. The CDR3 nucleotides are TGTTCCAGCAGTCCCAATGTTGTCGAAGCCGGCTACACCTTC.

About this clonotype itself: A much larger clonotype is one base distant, so this may be a read error. The rearrangement links TRBV5-1 to TRBJ2-4; 11 bases map to TRBD2. The DNA end favors TRBJ2-7, so the J call may be wrong. CDR3 size: 16 residues. The germline CDR1 and CDR2 sequences are SGHRS and YFSETQ. This CDR3 is CASSLGLAGSRYEQYF. CDR3 in DNA: TGCGCCAGCAGCTTGGGACTAGCGGGAAGTCGGTACGAGCAGTACTTC.

In its sample, this clonotype was seen many times. The gene calls are TRBV5-1 and TRBJ2-5; 8 nucleotides match TRBD2. The trim removed 4 bases at V and 7 bases at J, leaving 12 bases unmatched. CDR3 length: 15 residues. Germline lookup yields CDR1 SGHRS and CDR2 YFSETQ. The CDR3 DNA is TGCGCCAGCAGCCTCCGGGGGGGATTAAGAGGGACCCAGTACTTC. Protein product: CASSLRGGLRGTQYF. The complete variable domain, with remaining parts taken from reference TRBV5-1 and TRBJ2-5, reads KAGVTQTPRYLIKTRGQQVTLSCSPISGHRSVSWYQQTPGQGLQFLFEYFSETQRNKGNFPGRFSGRQFSNSRSEMNVSTLELGDSALYLCASSLRGGLRGTQYFGPGTRLLVL.

This clonotype has ten or more counts. J is TRBJ2-2 and V is TRBV29-1, with 7 bases aligning to TRBD2. Germline lookup yields CDR1 SQVTM and CDR2 ANQGSEA. Losses at the gene ends were 7 bases for V and 2 bases for J; bases not matched to a gene: 10. The CDR3 consists of 15 residues. This chain's CDR3 is CSATTGTTNTGELFF. Written as DNA, the CDR3 is TGCAGCGCCACAACCGGGACTACAAACACCGGGGAGCTGTTTTTT.

In this sample, this clonotype turned up a few times. Here the CDR3 reads CASRADRASGNTIYF. The CDR3 DNA is TGTGCCAGCAGGGCAGACAGGGCATCGGGAAACACCATATATTTT. The chain is built from TRBV6-1 and TRBJ1-3; 7 positions agree with TRBD1. V shed 6 bases and J 4 bases; nucleotides not matched to a gene: 9. There are 15 residues in the CDR3. Germline V gene data show CDR1 as MNHNS and CDR2 as SASEGT.

J is TRBJ2-1 and V is TRBV20-1, with no clear D. The CDR3 spans 14 residues. V shed 5 bases and J shed 0 bases, with 11 bases lying between them. Germline assignment: CDR1 DFQATT and CDR2 SNEGSKA (reference sequence). The DNA for the CDR3 is TGCAGTGCTTTGTATCCGTCCTCCTACAATGAGCAGTTCTTC. Protein product: CSALYPSSYNEQFF.

This clonotype was seen at least ten times. This chain links TRBV12-3 or TRBV12-4 with TRBJ2-3; D possibly uses TRBD1 or TRBD2 (6 bases each). This CDR3 has 16 residues. Trimming removed 8 bases from V and 2 bases from J, with 20 bases in between. The CDR3 loop is CASADYGSGHTDTQYF. CDR3 coding DNA: TGTGCCAGCGCGGACTATGGTTCGGGACACACAGATACGCAGTATTTT.

This clonotype was observed a few times. The rearrangement links TRBV20-1 to TRBJ2-1; TRBD2 matches at 14 bases. The CDR3 is made up of 16 amino acids. Germline assignment: CDR1 DFQATT and CDR2 SNEGSKA (reference sequence). V lost 5 bases to trimming and J lost 9 bases; unmatched junction nucleotides: 12. The CDR3 coding sequence is TGCAGTGCTGACAGACTAGCGGGAGGGCTAGTAGGTGAGCAGTTCTTC. As protein: CSADRLAGGLVGEQFF.

The chain is built from TRBV9 and TRBJ2-6; weak D call: TRBD1 (6 bases). The V gene lost 10 bases and the J gene lost 0 bases, with 11 bases spanning the gap. This CDR3 is built from 14 residues. CDR1 is SGDLS and CDR2 is YYNGEE in the germline V gene. The CDR3 here is CASSGDSGANVLTF. The CDR3 nucleotides are TGTGCCTCTTCAGGGGACTCTGGGGCCAACGTCCTGACTTTC.

In the case of this clonotype: A single base separates this from a much larger clone, so it may be a read error. No conserved phenylalanine or tryptophan is present at the end of the CDR3, so a read error is the likely explanation. V gene TRBV11-3 combines with J gene TRBJ2-3, with D possibly TRBD1 on 7 matching bases. V lost 5 bases and J lost 5, with 14 bases in between. CDR1 is SGHNT and CDR2 is YENEEA in the germline V gene. CDR3 length: 14 amino acids. CDR3 in amino acids: CASSRGTDEDTQYS. In nucleotides, the CDR3 is TGTGCCAGCAGCCGCGGGACAGATGAAGATACGCAGTATTCT.

This clonotype was seen more than once but under ten times. The chain is built from TRBV2 and TRBJ1-6, with D maybe TRBD1 (5 bases). Germline V gives CDR1 SNHLY, CDR2 FYNNEI. V was pared by 1 base and J by 8 bases, with 12 bases between. The length of the CDR3 is 15 residues. The DNA of the CDR3 is TGTGCCAGCAGTGAAGAGCACCAGGGAGATTCACCCCTCCACTTT. Translating it yields CASSEEHQGDSPLHF.

This clonotype was counted ten times or more. The V and J genes are TRBV27 and TRBJ2-5, with 9 nucleotides matching TRBD1. The CDR3 has 15 residues. Germline loops: CDR1 MNHEY, CDR2 SMNVEV (reference sequence). V lost 5 bases, J lost 5 bases, and 9 bases stayed unmatched. In DNA form, the CDR3 reads TGTGCCAGCAGTCAATTGGGACAGGGTGGGGAGACCCAGTACTTC. The encoded protein is CASSQLGQGGETQYF.

The chain couples TRBV12-3 or TRBV12-4 to TRBJ2-1, with no clear D. The CDR3 contains 15 residues. The V end lost 5 bases, the J end lost 0 bases, and 11 bases lay between the germline ends. The CDR3 DNA reads TGTGCCAGCAGTCCTCAGCTGGGCTCCTACAATGAGCAGTTCTTC. Protein sequence: CASSPQLGSYNEQFF.

This clonotype occurred a few times. The chain employs TRBV29-1 and TRBJ2-7; 11 bases align to TRBD2. Germline V gene data show CDR1 as SQVTM and CDR2 as ANQGSEA. This CDR3 is built from 16 residues. With V trimmed by 4 bases and J by 4 bases, 12 bases remained unmatched. The CDR3 protein is CSVVGPTSGKSYEQYF. CDR3 DNA sequence: TGCAGCGTTGTAGGGCCGACTAGCGGGAAAAGTTACGAGCAGTACTTC.